These T cell receptor beta chains were read from a single sample in a study of blood T cells in healthy people across ages. TCRdb ran MiXCR on the 5' RACE reads and lists one entry per CDR3 protein. The sample includes more than 900,000 distinct CDR3 sequences, roughly 29% of them seen just once. This sample was shared with a second study, whose subject was T cells of mothers and their children.

The sequencing input was blood. All receptors come from a woman aged 40-49 years in good health. CDR3s include the opening cysteine and the closing phenylalanine or tryptophan. Some rows mark clone size as missing; the rest say once, few, many or name a class of expanded clone.

TRBJ2-1 | many | TRBV4-1 | CASSQGRVLNNEQFF
TRBJ2-1 | NA | TRBV7-2 | CASSLEGGTQFF
TRBJ2-7 | NA | TRBV5-6 | CASSLAQGQRYEQYF
TRBJ2-7 | NA | TRBV30 | CAWMALGWREQYF
TRBJ1-1 | NA | TRBV27 | CASSLVPAPGNTEAFF
TRBJ2-1 | few | TRBV5-1 | CASSSPGQGPPLAFF
TRBJ1-1 | NA | TRBV29-1 | CSVVGLLNTEAFF
TRBJ2-1 | NA | TRBV5-1 | CASRPRGLAPYNEQFF
TRBJ1-4 | few | TRBV3-1 | CASSQDAGSRNEKLFF
TRBJ2-7 | many | TRBV20-1 | CSARDSGQIEQYF
TRBJ1-2 | few | TRBV12-3/TRBV12-4 | CASRLGQGVSYGYTF
TRBJ2-7 | few | TRBV7-9 | CASSWKPYEQYF
TRBJ2-5 | NA | TRBV25-1 | CASSEYTGRVTETQYF
TRBJ2-1 | few | TRBV5-1 | CASSQPRTTGLAGAYNEQFF
TRBJ2-1 | NA | TRBV28 | CASSLRDRNEQFF
TRBJ2-7 | NA | TRBV13 | CASRWGHEQYF
TRBJ2-7 | many | TRBV5-5 | CASSPRSEWIYEQYF
TRBJ2-7 | NA | TRBV6-6 | CASSYSDRGIGYF
TRBJ2-1 | many | TRBV5-1 | CASSLAGHEQFF
TRBJ2-5 | NA | TRBV24-1 | CTTSGPGTSGETQYF
TRBJ2-1 | NA | TRBV11-2 | CASSSTRKIAGANEQFF
TRBJ1-1 | NA | TRBV27 | CASSPPGGVFRTEAFF
TRBJ2-5 | few | TRBV5-1 | CASSLSASREETQYF
TRBJ1-2 | NA | TRBV9 | CASNVEGLSWGHGYTF
TRBJ2-6 | many | TRBV7-2 | CASSFASSGANVLTF